This record covers a single T cell receptor beta chain. This record comes from a study of cytomegalovirus exposure and HLA in healthy donors. Primers included in the PCR were 60 Vbeta and 13 Jbeta primers. Clones were read by immunoSEQ multiplex PCR, and TCRdb kept only the in-frame ones, dropping some. The table includes about 120,000 clones, 60% to 85% detected once. Donors had nominal health at sampling but likely had unrecorded immune exposures. The sequence was obtained from a female donor in good health and CMV-seronegative. Material for sequencing was PBMCs.

The CDR3 sequence: CASSFSTGVNTEAFF. In nucleotides, the CDR3 is TGCGCCAGCAGCTTCTCAACCGGGGTGAACACTGAAGCTTTCTTT. J is TRBJ1-1 and V is TRBV5-1; D unclear. The V and J ends lost 2 bases and 0 bases respectively, with 11 bases between them. The CDR3 runs to 15 residues. The germline CDR1 and CDR2 sequences are SGHRS and YFSETQ.